This T cell receptor beta chain was identified in a study of beta chain features in type 1 diabetes. Study-wide findings and caveats: TCRB CDR3s from Type 1 diabetes patients were moderately but significantly shorter in all four CD4+ subsets.

Reverse transcription of all isolated RNA meant that expressed TCRB transcripts were sequenced. Profiling relied on immunoSEQ multiplex PCR, and the TCRdb table lists in-frame clones only, not all of them. The sample contains about 300,000 clones, approximately 13% of which appear only once. Germline CDR1 reads SGDLS; CDR2 reads YYNGEE. V lost 8 bases to trimming and J lost 11 bases; unmatched junction nucleotides: 10. CDR3 length: 13 amino acids. Comments on this clone: Its target is unknown.

Sequencing was carried out using naive CD4+ T cells from blood. The clonotype comes from a woman between 18 and 29 years old with type 1 diabetes. V usage is TRBV9 and J usage is TRBJ2-5; 12 positions agree with TRBD2. Written as DNA, the CDR3 is TGTGCCAGGAGACTAGCGGGAGTTGGTGAGCAGTACTTC. Amino acids: CARRLAGVGEQYF.